The 7 T cell receptor beta chains listed next were all sequenced from one sample in a study of T cell repertoires in cytomegalovirus infection. TCRdb independently ran MiXCR on the reads; one entry per CDR3 protein. The sample gives 900,000 to 950,000 distinct CDR3 sequences, around a third of which show up once; 11% to 15% is in the top ten. For these receptors, no antigen is known. The sequences come from cultured CD8+ T cells from PBMCs, collected from culture after CMV antigen stimulation. These TCRs come from a human donor in good health (CMV status not recorded). Some clones in this sample may be carry-over from other donors' samples.

This clonotype came up a few times. V is TRBV20-1 and J is TRBJ1-2; 7 bases align to TRBD1. The CDR3 loop spans 14 amino acids. With V trimmed by 3 bases and J by 4 bases, 8 bases remained unmatched. Germline V gene data show CDR1 as DFQATT and CDR2 as SNEGSKA (reference sequence). The CDR3 region has the DNA TGCAGTGCTAGGTTTTTAGGGACAGTCTATGGCTACACCTTC. Protein sequence: CSARFLGTVYGYTF.

V is TRBV11-3 and J is TRBJ2-2, with TRBD2 as a possible D gene (6 bases). The length of the CDR3 is 15 residues. V lost 5 bases, J lost 6 bases, and 16 bases lay in between. The germline V gene has CDR1 SGHNT and CDR2 YENEEA. CDR3 nucleotide sequence: TGTGCCAGCAGCCGCGGGCAATGGGGGGCCGGGGAGCTGTTTTTT. This gives the protein CASSRGQWGAGELFF.

This chain links TRBV6-5 with TRBJ2-5; 10 bases line up with TRBD2. This CDR3 is 16 amino acids long. The V gene's germline CDR1 is MNHEY and CDR2 SVGAGI. V dropped 2 bases and J dropped 5; count of bases not matched to a gene: 8. CDR3 nucleotides: TGTGCCAGCAGTTACCGAACTAGCGGGGCTGGGGAGACCCAGTACTTC. Its translation is CASSYRTSGAGETQYF.

The table lists this clonotype with a few counts. The chain links TRBV6-1 to TRBJ1-5, with D maybe TRBD1 (5 bases). The V gene's germline CDR1 is MNHNS and CDR2 SASEGT. The V end was cut by 2 bases, the J end by 2 bases, with 16 bases between. The CDR3 is 17 amino acids. The CDR3 DNA is TGTGCCAGCAGTGAACCCCCAGGGATACAGGGCAATCAGCCCCAGCATTTT. It translates to CASSEPPGIQGNQPQHF.

In its sample, this clonotype was seen a few times. The chain recombines TRBV6-1 with TRBJ2-3; D perhaps matches TRBD1 (6 bases). The CDR3 sequence is 15 residues long. V lost 6 bases, J lost 3 bases, and 16 bases lay in between. CDR1 MNHNS and CDR2 SASEGT come from the germline V gene. Here the CDR3 DNA reads TGTGCCAGCAGCCGAGGGACATCACATACAGATACGCAGTATTTT. This translates into CASSRGTSHTDTQYF.

This clonotype was observed a handful of times. The chain has TRBV27 and TRBJ2-1; 8 nucleotides align to TRBD1. Per the germline V gene, CDR1 is MNHEY and CDR2 is SMNVEV (reference sequence). With 6 bases clipped from V and 8 bases from J, the junction kept 6 bases outside the gene matches. The CDR3 extends over 13 amino acids. The CDR3 DNA follows: TGTGCCAGCAGCGTGGACAGGGACTATGAGCAGTTCTTC. Protein: CASSVDRDYEQFF.

This chain connects TRBV11-3 to TRBJ2-1, with D possibly called TRBD1 or TRBD2 (5 bases each). In germline, CDR1 is SGHNT, CDR2 YENEEA. The CDR3 sequence is 13 residues long. V was shortened by 4 bases and J by 5 bases, with 9 bases between the two germline ends. The CDR3: CASSSRDDNEQFF. The CDR3 DNA sequence: TGTGCCAGCAGCTCAAGGGACGACAATGAGCAGTTCTTC.